Presented here are 15 T cell receptor beta chains from one specimen sequenced in a study of shared clonotypes between healthy human individuals. Produced via immunoSEQ multiplex PCR; TCRdb's table is partial and in-frame only. The data contain about 710,000 clones, around 78% of them singletons. Source material: memory CD4+ T cells sorted from blood. Subset given: CD45RA-negative fraction. Receptors originate from a woman in her 30s in good health.

The V gene is TRBV6-1, the J gene TRBJ2-7, with D maybe TRBD1 (5 bases). The CDR3 has 14 residues. V was shortened by 5 bases and J by 2 bases, with 13 bases between the two germline ends. Germline V gene sequence: CDR1 MNHNS, CDR2 SASEGT. CDR3 sequence (DNA): TGTGCCAGCAGTACAATAGGGGTCCCCTACGAGCAGTACTTC. Its protein product is CASSTIGVPYEQYF.

The chain combines TRBV11-3 with TRBJ2-7; the match to TRBD2 covers 8 bases. The V and J ends lost 4 bases and 6 bases, in that order; junction bases with no gene match: 5. The CDR3 extends over 13 amino acids. Germline values: CDR1 SGHNT, CDR2 YENEEA. CDR3: CASSSLADTEQYF. Written as DNA, the CDR3 is TGTGCCAGCAGCTCACTAGCGGATACCGAGCAGTACTTC. Using reference TRBV11-3 and TRBJ2-7 for the parts outside the CDR3, the full variable domain is EAGVVQSPRYKIIEKKQPVAFWCNPISGHNTLYWYLQNLGQGPELLIRYENEEAVDDSQLPKDRFSAERLKGVDSTLKIQPAELGDSAVYLCASSSLADTEQYFGPGTRLTVT.

This chain connects TRBV15 to TRBJ1-5, with TRBD1 as a possible D gene (5 bases). The germline V gene encodes CDR1 LNHNV and CDR2 YYDKDF (reference sequence). V was shortened by 0 bases and J by 3 bases, with 12 bases between the two germline ends. The CDR3 sequence is 16 residues long. The CDR3 bases are TGTGCCACCAGCAGAGATCCTGCAGGGACCAATCAGCCCCAGCATTTT. As protein: CATSRDPAGTNQPQHF.

This clone was recorded only once. This chain joins TRBV6-5 and TRBJ1-2; D may be TRBD1 (5 bases). Trimming shortened V by 2 bases and J by 5 bases, and 9 bases separated the two germline ends. Germline V lookup: CDR1 MNHEY, CDR2 SVGAGI. The length of the CDR3 is 13 residues. As DNA, the CDR3 is TGTGCCAGCAGTTACCTCGGACATTATGGCTACACCTTC. This sequence encodes CASSYLGHYGYTF.

This chain uses TRBV11-3 with TRBJ2-7; 7 bases are shared with TRBD1. With 4 bases clipped from V and 2 bases from J, the junction kept 14 bases outside the gene matches. The length of the CDR3 is 17 residues. Germline V gives CDR1 SGHNT, CDR2 YENEEA. CDR3 nucleotides: TGTGCCAGCAGCTATGTTGGGAAAAGGGGGACAGCCTACGAGCAGTACTTC. This codes for CASSYVGKRGTAYEQYF.

This clone was recorded once. This chain joins TRBV27 and TRBJ2-5; D perhaps matches TRBD2 (5 bases). V dropped 2 bases and J dropped 4 bases, with 11 bases sitting between them. Germline assignment: CDR1 MNHEY and CDR2 SMNVEV (reference sequence). There are 14 residues in the CDR3. CDR3: CASSLASRLETQYF. The CDR3 DNA follows: TGTGCCAGCAGTTTAGCTAGCAGGTTAGAGACCCAGTACTTC.

The chain joins TRBV25-1 to TRBJ2-7, with 11 bases identical to TRBD1. The CDR3 sequence is 16 residues long. Per germline, CDR1 MGHDK and CDR2 SYGVNS. V was clipped by 8 bases and J by 3 bases; unmatched bases: 12. CDR3 amino acids: CASQGSRDRGFYEQYF. In DNA form, the CDR3 reads TGTGCCAGCCAGGGATCCAGGGACAGGGGGTTCTACGAGCAGTACTTC.

The chain uses TRBV9 and TRBJ1-1, with TRBD1 identical over 7 bases. Germline assignment: CDR1 SGDLS and CDR2 YYNGEE. After removal of 4 bases from V and 2 bases from J, the junction contained 11 bases not matched to a gene. The CDR3 extends over 16 amino acids. The CDR3 here is CASSPQMGQTNTEAFF. CDR3 in DNA: TGTGCCAGCAGCCCCCAAATGGGACAGACAAACACTGAAGCTTTCTTT.

V gene TRBV9 combines with J gene TRBJ2-7; tentative D call: TRBD2 (6 bases). Trimming took off 4 bases at V and 2 bases at J, with 16 bases between the two ends. Germline loops: CDR1 SGDLS, CDR2 YYNGEE. The CDR3 totals 15 residues. CDR3 in amino acids: CASSHHTLATYEQYF. DNA of the CDR3: TGTGCCAGCAGCCACCATACCCTAGCGACCTACGAGCAGTACTTC.

The sample holds a few counts of this clone. The chain employs TRBV28 and TRBJ2-4; D is ambiguous. The CDR3 spans 13 residues. Per the germline V gene, CDR1 is MDHEN and CDR2 is SYDVKM. Trimming stripped 3 bases from V and 5 bases from J, with 8 bases between. The CDR3 DNA follows: TGTGCCAGCAGTTTGGGTTCAGAAAACATTCAGTACTTC. This translates into CASSLGSENIQYF. Using reference TRBV28 and TRBJ2-4 for the parts outside the CDR3, the full variable domain is DVKVTQSSRYLVKRTGEKVFLECVQDMDHENMFWYRQDPGLGLRLIYFSYDVKMKEKGDIPEGYSVSREKKERFSLILESASTNQTSMYLCASSLGSENIQYFGAGTRLSVL.

The V gene is TRBV10-3, the J gene TRBJ2-7, with 7 nucleotides matching TRBD2. CDR1 is ENHRY, CDR2 SYGVKD, per germline. The J segment lost 4 bases and the V segment lost 4 bases, leaving 1 base of the junction unmatched. The CDR3 length is 12 residues. The CDR3 spells CAISGTSYEQYF. CDR3 in DNA: TGTGCCATCAGTGGGACTAGTTACGAGCAGTACTTC.

The chain couples TRBV2 to TRBJ2-7; 12 bases agree with TRBD2. Germline CDR1 SNHLY, CDR2 FYNNEI. The CDR3 runs 14 residues. The V segment lost 7 bases and the J segment 7 bases; nucleotides outside the gene matches: 8. The CDR3 spells CASKRLAGVDEQYF. Written as DNA, the CDR3 is TGTGCCAGCAAGAGACTAGCGGGAGTGGATGAGCAGTACTTC.

The chain carries TRBV27 and TRBJ2-1, with D possibly matching TRBD2 (5 bases). The V end was cut by 5 bases, the J end by 7 bases, with 21 bases between. Germline V gene sequence: CDR1 MNHEY, CDR2 SMNVEV (reference sequence). The CDR3 is 16 amino acids. As DNA, the CDR3 is TGTGCCAGCAGTCTCCTTTGGTCGGGAATCGGGAATGAGCAGTTCTTC. Protein sequence: CASSLLWSGIGNEQFF.

This clone was observed once. The rearrangement joins TRBV5-1 to TRBJ2-5, with 8 bases fitting TRBD1. The germline CDR1 and CDR2 sequences are SGHRS and YFSETQ. Trimming cost V 3 bases and J 3 bases; bases outside gene matches: 1. The CDR3 is 13 residues long. In DNA form, the CDR3 reads TGCGCCAGCAGCTCGACAGGGGAAGAGACCCAGTACTTC. Residues: CASSSTGEETQYF.

The rearrangement uses TRBV18 and TRBJ2-1; D possibly corresponds to TRBD2 (6 bases). The CDR3 has 14 residues. Trimming shortened V by 6 bases and J by 10 bases, and 19 bases separated the two germline ends. The germline V gene has CDR1 KGHSH and CDR2 LQKENI. The CDR3: CASSFRPGEGEQFF. CDR3 DNA: TGTGCCAGCTCTTTTCGGCCGGGGGAAGGGGAGCAGTTCTTC.